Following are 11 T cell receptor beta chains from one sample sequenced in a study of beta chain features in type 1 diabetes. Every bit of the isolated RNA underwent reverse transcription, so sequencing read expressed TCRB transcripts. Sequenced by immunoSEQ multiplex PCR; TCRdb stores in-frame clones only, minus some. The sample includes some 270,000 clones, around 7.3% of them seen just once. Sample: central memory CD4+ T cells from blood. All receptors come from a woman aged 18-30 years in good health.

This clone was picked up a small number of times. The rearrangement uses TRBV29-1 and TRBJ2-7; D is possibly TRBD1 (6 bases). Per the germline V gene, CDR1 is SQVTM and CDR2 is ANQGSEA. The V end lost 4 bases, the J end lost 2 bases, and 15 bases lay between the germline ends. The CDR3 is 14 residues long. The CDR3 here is CSVVTGSQAYEQYF. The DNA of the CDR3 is TGCAGCGTTGTTACAGGGTCCCAAGCCTACGAGCAGTACTTC.

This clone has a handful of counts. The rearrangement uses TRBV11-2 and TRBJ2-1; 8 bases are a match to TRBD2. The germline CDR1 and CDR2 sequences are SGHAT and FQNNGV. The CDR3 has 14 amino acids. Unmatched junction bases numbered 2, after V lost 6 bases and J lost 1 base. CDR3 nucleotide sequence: TGTGCCAGCAGGGGACTAGATTCCTACAATGAGCAGTTCTTC. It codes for CASRGLDSYNEQFF. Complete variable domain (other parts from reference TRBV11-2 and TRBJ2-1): EAGVAQSPRYKIIEKRQSVAFWCNPISGHATLYWYQQILGQGPKLLIQFQNNGVVDDSQLPKDRFSAERLKGVDSTLKIQPAKLEDSAVYLCASRGLDSYNEQFFGPGTRLTVL.

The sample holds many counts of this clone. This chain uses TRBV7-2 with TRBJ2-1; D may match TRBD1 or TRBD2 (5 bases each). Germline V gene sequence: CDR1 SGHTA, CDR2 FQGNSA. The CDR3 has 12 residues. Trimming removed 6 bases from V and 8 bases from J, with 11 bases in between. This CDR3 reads CASRLLGDEQFF. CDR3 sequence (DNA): TGTGCCAGCAGGTTGTTGGGGGATGAGCAGTTCTTC.

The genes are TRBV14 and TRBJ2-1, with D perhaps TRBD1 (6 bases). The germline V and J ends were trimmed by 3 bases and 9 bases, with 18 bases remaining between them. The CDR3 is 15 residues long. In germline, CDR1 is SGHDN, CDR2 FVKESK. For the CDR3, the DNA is TGTGCCAGCAGCCACCAGGGTCAGGGGCAGGGTGAGCAGTTCTTC. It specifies CASSHQGQGQGEQFF.

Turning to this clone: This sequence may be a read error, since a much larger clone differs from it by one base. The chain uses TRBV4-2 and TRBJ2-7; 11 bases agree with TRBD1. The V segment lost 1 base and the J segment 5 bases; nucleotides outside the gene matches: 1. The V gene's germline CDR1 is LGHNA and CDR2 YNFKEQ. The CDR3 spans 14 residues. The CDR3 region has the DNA TGTGCCAGCAGCCAAGGGACAGGGGGCCACGAGCAGTACTTC. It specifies CASSQGTGGHEQYF.

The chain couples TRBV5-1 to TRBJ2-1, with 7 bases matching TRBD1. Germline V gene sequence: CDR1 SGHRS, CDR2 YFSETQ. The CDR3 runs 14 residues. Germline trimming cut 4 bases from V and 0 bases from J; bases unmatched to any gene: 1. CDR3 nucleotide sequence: TGCGCCAGCAGCGGGGACAGCTCCTACAATGAGCAGTTCTTC. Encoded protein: CASSGDSSYNEQFF.

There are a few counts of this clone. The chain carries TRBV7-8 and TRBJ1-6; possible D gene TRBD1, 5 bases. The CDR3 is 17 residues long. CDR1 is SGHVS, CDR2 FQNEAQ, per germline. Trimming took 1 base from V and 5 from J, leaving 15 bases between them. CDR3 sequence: CASSLGVFRVDNSPLHF. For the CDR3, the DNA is TGTGCCAGCAGCTTAGGGGTCTTCAGGGTTGATAATTCACCCCTCCACTTT.

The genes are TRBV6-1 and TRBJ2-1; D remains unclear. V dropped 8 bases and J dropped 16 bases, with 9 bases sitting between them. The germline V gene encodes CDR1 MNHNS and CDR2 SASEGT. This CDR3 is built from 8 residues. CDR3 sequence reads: CASEARFF. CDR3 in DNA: TGTGCCAGCGAGGCTAGATTCTTC.

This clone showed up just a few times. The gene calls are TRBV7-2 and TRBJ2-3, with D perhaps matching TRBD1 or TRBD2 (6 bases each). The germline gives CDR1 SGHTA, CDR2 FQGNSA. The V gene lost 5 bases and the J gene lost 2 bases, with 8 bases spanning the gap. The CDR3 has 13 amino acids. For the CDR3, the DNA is TGTGCCAGCAGCGGGGGGCTCACAGATACGCAGTATTTT. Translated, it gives CASSGGLTDTQYF.

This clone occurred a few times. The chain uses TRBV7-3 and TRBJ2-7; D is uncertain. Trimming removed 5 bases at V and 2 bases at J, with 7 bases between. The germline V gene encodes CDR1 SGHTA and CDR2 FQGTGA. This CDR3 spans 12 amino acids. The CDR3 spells CASSRTAYEQYF. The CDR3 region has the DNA TGTGCCAGCAGCCGCACAGCCTACGAGCAGTACTTC.

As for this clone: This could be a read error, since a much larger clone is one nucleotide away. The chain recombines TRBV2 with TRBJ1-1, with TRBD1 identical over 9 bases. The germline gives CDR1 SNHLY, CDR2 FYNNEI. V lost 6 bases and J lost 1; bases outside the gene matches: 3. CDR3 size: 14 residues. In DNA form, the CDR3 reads TGTGCCAGCAGCACGGACAGGGGGAACACTGAAGCTTTCTTT. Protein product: CASSTDRGNTEAFF.